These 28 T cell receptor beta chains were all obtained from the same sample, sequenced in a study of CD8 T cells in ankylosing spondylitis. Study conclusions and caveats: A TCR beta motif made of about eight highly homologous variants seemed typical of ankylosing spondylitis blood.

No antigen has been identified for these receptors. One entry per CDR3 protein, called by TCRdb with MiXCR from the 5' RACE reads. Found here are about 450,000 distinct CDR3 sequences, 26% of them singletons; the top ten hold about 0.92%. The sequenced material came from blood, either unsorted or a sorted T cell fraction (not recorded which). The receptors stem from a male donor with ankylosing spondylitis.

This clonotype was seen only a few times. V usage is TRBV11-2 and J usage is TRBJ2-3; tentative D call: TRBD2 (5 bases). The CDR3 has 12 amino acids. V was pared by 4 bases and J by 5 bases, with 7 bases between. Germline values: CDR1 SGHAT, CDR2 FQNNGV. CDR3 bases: TGTGCCAGCAGCTGGGCGGGAGATACGCAGTATTTT. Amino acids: CASSWAGDTQYF.

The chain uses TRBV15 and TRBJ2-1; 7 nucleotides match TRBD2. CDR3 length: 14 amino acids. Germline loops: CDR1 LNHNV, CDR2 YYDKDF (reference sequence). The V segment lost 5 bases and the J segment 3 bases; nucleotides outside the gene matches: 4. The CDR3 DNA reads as TGTGCCACCAGCCCCGGCGGGGGCTACAATGAGCAGTTCTTC. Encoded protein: CATSPGGGYNEQFF.

The CDR3 DNA reads TGCAGTGCTTCTACTAGCGGGAGGGGGGAGACCCAGTACTTC. Its translation: CSASTSGRGETQYF. This chain links TRBV20-1 with TRBJ2-5; 13 bases are a match to TRBD2. CDR3 length: 14 residues. CDR1 is DFQATT, CDR2 SNEGSKA, per germline (reference sequence). V shed 5 bases and J 5 bases; nucleotides not matched to a gene: 5.

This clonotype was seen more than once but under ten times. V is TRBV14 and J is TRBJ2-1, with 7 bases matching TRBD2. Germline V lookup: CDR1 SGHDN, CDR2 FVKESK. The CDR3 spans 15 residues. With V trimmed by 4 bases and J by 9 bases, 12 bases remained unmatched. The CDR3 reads CASSPLVGGPGEQFF. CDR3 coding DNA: TGTGCCAGCAGCCCCCTCGTGGGAGGGCCGGGTGAGCAGTTCTTC. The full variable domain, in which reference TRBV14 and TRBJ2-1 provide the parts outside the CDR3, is EAGVTQFPSHSVIEKGQTVTLRCDPISGHDNLYWYRRVMGKEIKFLLHFVKESKQDESGMPNNRFLAERTGGTYSTLKVQPAELEDSGVYFCASSPLVGGPGEQFFGPGTRLTVL.

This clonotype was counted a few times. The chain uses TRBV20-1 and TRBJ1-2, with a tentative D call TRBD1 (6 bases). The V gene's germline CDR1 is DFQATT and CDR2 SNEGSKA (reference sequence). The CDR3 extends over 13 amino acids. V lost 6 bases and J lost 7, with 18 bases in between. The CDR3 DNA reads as TGCAGTGCCAGGGACACGCAAATGGGTGGCTACACCTTC. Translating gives CSARDTQMGGYTF.

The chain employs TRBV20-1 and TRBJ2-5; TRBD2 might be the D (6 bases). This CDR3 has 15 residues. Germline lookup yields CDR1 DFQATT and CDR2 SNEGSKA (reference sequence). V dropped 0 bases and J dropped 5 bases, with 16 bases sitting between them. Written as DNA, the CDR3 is TGCAGTGCTAGAGATTCGGTCGGGAGCTTGGAGACCCAGTACTTC. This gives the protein CSARDSVGSLETQYF.

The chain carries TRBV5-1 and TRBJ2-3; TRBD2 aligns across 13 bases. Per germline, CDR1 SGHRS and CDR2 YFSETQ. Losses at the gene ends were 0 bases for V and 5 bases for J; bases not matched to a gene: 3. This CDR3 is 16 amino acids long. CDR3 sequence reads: CASSLGLAGGLDTQYF. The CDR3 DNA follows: TGCGCCAGCAGCTTGGGACTAGCGGGAGGTCTAGATACGCAGTATTTT.

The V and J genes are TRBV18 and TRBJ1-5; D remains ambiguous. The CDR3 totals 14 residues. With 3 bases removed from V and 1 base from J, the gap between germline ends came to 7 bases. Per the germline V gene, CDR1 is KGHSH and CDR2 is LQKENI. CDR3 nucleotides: TGTGCCAGCTCACCCGGGGAGAGCAATCAGCCCCAGCATTTT. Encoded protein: CASSPGESNQPQHF.

CDR3 residues: CSARVPGVGEQFF. DNA of the CDR3: TGCAGTGCTAGAGTCCCGGGAGTTGGTGAGCAGTTCTTC. The chain has TRBV20-1 and TRBJ2-1; D is possibly TRBD2 (6 bases). CDR1 and CDR2 (germline): DFQATT, SNEGSKA (reference sequence). V dropped 1 base and J dropped 9 bases, with 13 bases sitting between them. The CDR3 runs to 13 residues.

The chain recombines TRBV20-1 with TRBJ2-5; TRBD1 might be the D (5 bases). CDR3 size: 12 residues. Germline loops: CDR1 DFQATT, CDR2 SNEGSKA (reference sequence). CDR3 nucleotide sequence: TGCAGGGCAGGGCTCTTACAAGAGACCCAGTACTTC. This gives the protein CRAGLLQETQYF.

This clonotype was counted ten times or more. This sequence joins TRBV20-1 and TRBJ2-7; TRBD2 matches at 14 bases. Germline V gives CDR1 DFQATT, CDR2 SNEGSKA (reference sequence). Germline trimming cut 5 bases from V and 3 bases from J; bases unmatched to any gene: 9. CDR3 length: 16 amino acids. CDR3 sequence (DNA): TGCAGTGCTGGCGGGACTAGCGGGAGAAGGAACTACGAGCAGTACTTC. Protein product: CSAGGTSGRRNYEQYF.

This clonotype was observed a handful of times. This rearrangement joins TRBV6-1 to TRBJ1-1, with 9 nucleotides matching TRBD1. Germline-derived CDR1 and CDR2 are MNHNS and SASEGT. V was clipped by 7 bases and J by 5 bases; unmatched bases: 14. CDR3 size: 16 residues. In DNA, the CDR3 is TGTGCCAGCACAGGTGGACACGGACAGGGGAAGACTGAAGCTTTCTTT. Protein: CASTGGHGQGKTEAFF.

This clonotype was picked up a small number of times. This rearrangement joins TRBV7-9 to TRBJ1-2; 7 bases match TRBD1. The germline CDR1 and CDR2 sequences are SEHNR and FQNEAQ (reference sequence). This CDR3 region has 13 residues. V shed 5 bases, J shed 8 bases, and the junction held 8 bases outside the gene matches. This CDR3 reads CASSPQGSSGYTF. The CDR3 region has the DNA TGTGCCAGCAGCCCACAGGGGTCGAGCGGCTACACCTTC.

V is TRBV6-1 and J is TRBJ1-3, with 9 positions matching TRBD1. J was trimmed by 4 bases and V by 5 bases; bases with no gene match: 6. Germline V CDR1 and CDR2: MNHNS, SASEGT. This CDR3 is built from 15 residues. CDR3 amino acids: CASSPTGGSGNTIYF. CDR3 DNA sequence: TGTGCCAGCAGTCCCACAGGGGGCTCCGGAAACACCATATATTTT.

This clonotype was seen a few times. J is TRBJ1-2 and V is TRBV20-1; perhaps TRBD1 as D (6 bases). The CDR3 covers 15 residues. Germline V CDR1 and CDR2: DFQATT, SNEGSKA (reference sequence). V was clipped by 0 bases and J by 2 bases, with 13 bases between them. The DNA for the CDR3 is TGCAGTGCTAGAGACCCTATACAGGGAAACTATGGCTACACCTTC. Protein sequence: CSARDPIQGNYGYTF.

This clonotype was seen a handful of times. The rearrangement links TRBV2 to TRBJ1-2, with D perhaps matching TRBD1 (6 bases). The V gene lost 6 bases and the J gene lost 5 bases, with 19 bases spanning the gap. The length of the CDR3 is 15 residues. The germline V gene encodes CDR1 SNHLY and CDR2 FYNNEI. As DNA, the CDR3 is TGTGCCAGCAGCCCTACGAGGTCAGGGGTTTATGGCTACACCTTC. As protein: CASSPTRSGVYGYTF.

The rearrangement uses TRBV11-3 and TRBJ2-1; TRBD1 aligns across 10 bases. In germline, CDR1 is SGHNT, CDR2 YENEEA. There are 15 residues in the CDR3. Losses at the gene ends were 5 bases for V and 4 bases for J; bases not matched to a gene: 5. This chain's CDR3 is CASSPRTGGYNEQFF. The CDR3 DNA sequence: TGTGCCAGCAGCCCGCGGACAGGGGGGTACAATGAGCAGTTCTTC.

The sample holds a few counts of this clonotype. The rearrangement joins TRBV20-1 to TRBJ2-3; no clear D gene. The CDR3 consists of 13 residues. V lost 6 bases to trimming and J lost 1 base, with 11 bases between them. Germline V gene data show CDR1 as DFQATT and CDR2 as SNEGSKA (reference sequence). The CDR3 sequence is CSAPPQGTDTQYF. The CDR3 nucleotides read TGCAGTGCGCCCCCCCAGGGCACAGATACGCAGTATTTT.

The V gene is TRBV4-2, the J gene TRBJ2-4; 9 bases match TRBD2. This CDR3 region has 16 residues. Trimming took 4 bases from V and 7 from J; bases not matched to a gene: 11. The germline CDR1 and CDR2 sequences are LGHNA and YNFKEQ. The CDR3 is CASSPSAASGVNIQYF. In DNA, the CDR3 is TGTGCCAGCAGCCCTTCCGCGGCTAGCGGGGTCAACATTCAGTACTTC.

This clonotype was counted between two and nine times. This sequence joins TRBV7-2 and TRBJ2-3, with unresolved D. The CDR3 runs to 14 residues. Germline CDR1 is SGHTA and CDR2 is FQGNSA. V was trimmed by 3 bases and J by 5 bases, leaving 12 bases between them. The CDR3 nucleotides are TGTGCCAGCAGCTTGGGTGGGCGAGGAGATACGCAGTATTTT. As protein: CASSLGGRGDTQYF.

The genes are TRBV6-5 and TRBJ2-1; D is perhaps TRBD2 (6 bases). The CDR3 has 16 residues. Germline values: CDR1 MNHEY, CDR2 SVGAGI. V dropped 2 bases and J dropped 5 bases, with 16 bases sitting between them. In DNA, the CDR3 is TGTGCCAGCAGTTACGCGGGACCCACCCGAAACAATGAGCAGTTCTTC. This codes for CASSYAGPTRNNEQFF.

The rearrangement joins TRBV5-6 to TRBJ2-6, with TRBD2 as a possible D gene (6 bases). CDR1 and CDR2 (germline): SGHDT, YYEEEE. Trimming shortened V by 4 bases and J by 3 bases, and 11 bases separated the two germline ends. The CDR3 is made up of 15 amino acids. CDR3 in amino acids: CASSLEGNGANVLTF. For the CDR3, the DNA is TGTGCCAGCAGCCTGGAGGGCAATGGGGCCAACGTCCTGACTTTC.

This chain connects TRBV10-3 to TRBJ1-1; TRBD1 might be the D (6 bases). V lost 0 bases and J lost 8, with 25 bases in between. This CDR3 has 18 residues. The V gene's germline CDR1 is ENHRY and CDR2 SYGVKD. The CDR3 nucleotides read TGTGCCATCAGTGAGTCGCCCGTAGGAGGGGGGTCTTATGGCGAAGCTTTCTTT. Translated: CAISESPVGGGSYGEAFF.

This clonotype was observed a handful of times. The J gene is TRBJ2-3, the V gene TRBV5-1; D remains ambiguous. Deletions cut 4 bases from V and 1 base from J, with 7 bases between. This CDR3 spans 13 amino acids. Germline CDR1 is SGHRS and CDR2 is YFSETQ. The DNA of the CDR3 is TGCGCCAGCAGCCGGTACCGCACAGATACGCAGTATTTT. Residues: CASSRYRTDTQYF.

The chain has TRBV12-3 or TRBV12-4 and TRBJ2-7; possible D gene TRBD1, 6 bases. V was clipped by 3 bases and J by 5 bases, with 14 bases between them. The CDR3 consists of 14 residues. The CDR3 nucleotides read TGTGCCAGCAGTTTTTCGGCCAGGGGCCACGAGCAGTACTTC. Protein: CASSFSARGHEQYF.

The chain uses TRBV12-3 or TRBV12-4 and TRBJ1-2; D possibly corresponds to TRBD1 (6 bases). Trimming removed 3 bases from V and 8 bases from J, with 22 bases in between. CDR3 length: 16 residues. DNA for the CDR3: TGTGCCAGCAGTTTGGGGGGGGGCCAGCCAAAGGAGGGCTACACCTTC. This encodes CASSLGGGQPKEGYTF.

The CDR3 loop reads CSVSGLSYGYTF. Here the CDR3 DNA reads TGCAGCGTTTCGGGGCTGAGCTATGGCTACACCTTC. The chain recombines TRBV29-1 with TRBJ1-2; weak D call: TRBD1 (5 bases). The CDR3 contains 12 residues. V shed 5 bases and J shed 4 bases, with 11 bases lying between them. Per the germline V gene, CDR1 is SQVTM and CDR2 is ANQGSEA.

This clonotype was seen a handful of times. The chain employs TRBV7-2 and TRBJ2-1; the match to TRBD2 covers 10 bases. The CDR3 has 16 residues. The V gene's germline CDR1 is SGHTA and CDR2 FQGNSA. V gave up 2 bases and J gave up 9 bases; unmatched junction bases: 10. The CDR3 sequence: CASSLYVSSGRIEQFF. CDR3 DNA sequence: TGTGCCAGCAGCTTATATGTGTCTAGCGGGAGAATTGAGCAGTTCTTC.